This TCR beta chain is drawn from a study of T cell responses to AZD1222 COVID-19 vaccine. Study findings and constraints: Repertoire collection took place solely once the T cell response had peaked. White British people made up most donors, females outnumbered males, and clonal diversity was possibly underestimated.

The assay was immunoSEQ multiplex PCR, and TCRdb's table has in-frame clones only and misses some. Of approximately 150,000 clones in the sample, approximately 90% were seen once. About this clone itself: Antigen: not known.

This TCR came from an adult in good health. The sample was peripheral blood, taken on day 0 of AZD1222 vaccination.

The CDR3 DNA sequence: TGTGCCAGCAGCGACCGGAGGTGGGATAGCAATCAGCCCCAGCATTTT. The encoded protein is CASSDRRWDSNQPQHF. The rearrangement joins TRBV21-1 to TRBJ1-5. TRBV21-1 is a pseudogene. The CDR3 is 16 amino acids.